These 10 T cell receptor beta chains were all obtained from the same sample, sequenced in a study of shared clonotypes between healthy human individuals. TCRdb's table, derived via immunoSEQ multiplex PCR, lists solely in-frame clones and lacks some. The repertoire has approximately 1,000,000 clones, around 82% of them found once; the top ten carry more than 0.45%. The sample taken for sequencing was memory CD4+ T cells from PBMCs. Regarding subset: CD45RA-negative fraction. The receptors stem from a man younger than 30 in good health. Some clones in this sample may be carry-over from other donors' samples.

This clone has just one count. This chain uses TRBV5-1 with TRBJ2-7; 8 positions agree with TRBD1. There are 15 residues in the CDR3. Losses at the gene ends were 6 bases for V and 3 bases for J; bases not matched to a gene: 11. Germline CDR1 and CDR2: SGHRS and YFSETQ. The CDR3 here is CASTSDPGQVYEQYF. As DNA, the CDR3 is TGCGCCAGCACTTCAGATCCGGGACAGGTCTACGAGCAGTACTTC.

This CDR3 reads CASSQDSKGAQHF. CDR3 nucleotide sequence: TGCGCCAGCAGCCAGGACAGTAAGGGAGCCCAGCATTTT. The rearrangement joins TRBV5-1 to TRBJ1-5; possibly TRBD1 for D (6 bases). Per the germline V gene, CDR1 is SGHRS and CDR2 is YFSETQ. The CDR3 is made up of 13 amino acids. Trimming took off 4 bases at V and 11 bases at J, with 16 bases between the two ends.

This chain joins TRBV18 and TRBJ1-2, with 8 bases identical to TRBD1. The length of the CDR3 is 13 residues. Germline CDR1 reads KGHSH; CDR2 reads LQKENI. Germline trimming cut 3 bases from V and 8 bases from J; bases unmatched to any gene: 5. The CDR3 nucleotides are TGTGCCAGCTCACCCGGACAGGGCCCGGGCTACACCTTC. Translated, it gives CASSPGQGPGYTF.

The chain is built from TRBV4-1 and TRBJ2-7; 8 positions match TRBD1. Germline CDR1 is MGHRA and CDR2 is YSYEKL. The ends lost 4 bases at V and 2 bases at J; junction bases unmatched: 7. The CDR3 contains 15 residues. The CDR3 reads CASSLRTGGPYEQYF. CDR3 DNA sequence: TGCGCCAGCAGCCTCCGAACAGGGGGACCCTACGAGCAGTACTTC.

The rearrangement joins TRBV5-1 to TRBJ1-2; D may be TRBD1 (5 bases). The CDR3 spans 13 residues. Trimming removed 7 bases at V and 2 bases at J, with 12 bases between. Germline V gives CDR1 SGHRS, CDR2 YFSETQ. The CDR3 sequence is CASHPPGNYGYTF. CDR3 nucleotides: TGCGCCAGCCACCCGCCAGGGAACTATGGCTACACCTTC.

V and J are TRBV4-2 and TRBJ2-1; TRBD2 agrees at 10 bases. Trimming at V came to 3 bases and at J to 6 bases, leaving 5 bases not matched to a gene. The CDR3 is 15 amino acids. Germline V gene lookup returns CDR1 LGHNA and CDR2 YNFKEQ. CDR3 DNA sequence: TGTGCCAGCAGCCAGAGGCTAGCGGGAGTCAATGAGCAGTTCTTC. Its translation: CASSQRLAGVNEQFF.

This chain joins TRBV2 and TRBJ1-5, with D possibly being TRBD1 (5 bases). Per the germline V gene, CDR1 is SNHLY and CDR2 is FYNNEI. The CDR3 runs 14 residues. Between the trimmed V and J ends, which lost 3 bases and 1 base, there was a span of 7 bases. CDR3 DNA sequence: TGTGCCAGCAGTGAGGGGACCAGCAATCAGCCCCAGCATTTT. Protein sequence: CASSEGTSNQPQHF.

The chain employs TRBV5-4 and TRBJ1-4, with D perhaps TRBD1 (6 bases). CDR3 length: 13 residues. V was shortened by 0 bases and J by 8 bases, with 8 bases between the two germline ends. In germline, CDR1 is SGHNT, CDR2 YYREEE (reference sequence). The CDR3 DNA reads as TGTGCCAGCAGCTTGGAACAGGGAGAAAAACTGTTTTTT. This translates into CASSLEQGEKLFF.

This clone came up a few times. This chain uses TRBV6-1 with TRBJ2-7; possibly TRBD1 for D (6 bases). In germline, CDR1 is MNHNS, CDR2 SASEGT. The V and J ends lost 7 bases and 5 bases respectively, with 18 bases between them. The CDR3 is 14 residues long. As DNA, the CDR3 is TGTGCCAGCAATCGTCGAGAGGGGGTCAACGAGCAGTACTTC. Protein sequence: CASNRREGVNEQYF.

The V and J genes are TRBV6-6 and TRBJ2-3; no firm D call. From germline, CDR1 is MNHNY and CDR2 SVGAGI (reference sequence). CDR3 size: 13 residues. V shed 7 bases and J shed 4 bases, with 12 bases lying between them. The CDR3 nucleotides read TGTGCCAGCACCCTAACCAGTGCAGATACGCAGTATTTT. Translated, it gives CASTLTSADTQYF.